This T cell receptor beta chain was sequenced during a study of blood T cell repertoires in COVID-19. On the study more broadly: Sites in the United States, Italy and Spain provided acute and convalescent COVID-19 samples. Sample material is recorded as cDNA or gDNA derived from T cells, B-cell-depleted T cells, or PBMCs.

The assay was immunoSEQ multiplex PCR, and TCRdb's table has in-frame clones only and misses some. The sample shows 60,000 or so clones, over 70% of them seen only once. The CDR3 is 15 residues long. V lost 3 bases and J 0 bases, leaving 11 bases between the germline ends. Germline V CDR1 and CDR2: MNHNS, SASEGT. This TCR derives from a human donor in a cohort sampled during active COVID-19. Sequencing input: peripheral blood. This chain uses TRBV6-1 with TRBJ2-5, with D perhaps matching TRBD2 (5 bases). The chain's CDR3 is CASSDRGLYQETQYF. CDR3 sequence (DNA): TGTGCCAGCAGTGATCGGGGTCTGTACCAAGAGACCCAGTACTTC.